These 27 T cell receptor beta chains were sequenced from one sample in a study of cytomegalovirus exposure and HLA in healthy donors. In the PCR, 60 Vbeta and 13 Jbeta primers were used. The data were produced by immunoSEQ multiplex PCR, yet TCRdb's version contains in-frame clones alone and is incomplete. The table has approximately 180,000 clones, 55% to 75% seen once. Material: PBMCs. The receptors were gathered from a human donor in good health.

The CDR3 loop is CASSNPHCLLHTGTSDTGELFF. The CDR3 nucleotides read TGTGCCAGCAGCAATCCTCATTGCTTGCTGCATACGGGGACTAGCGACACCGGGGAGCTGTTTTTT. The genes are TRBV21-1 and TRBJ2-2; whether TRBD2, the table's D call, matches the DNA was not checked. TRBV21-1 is an annotated pseudogene. The CDR3 has 22 residues.

This clone was counted between two and nine times. The rearrangement links TRBV6-6 to TRBJ2-7, with 9 positions matching TRBD1. The CDR3 runs to 16 residues. V was pared by 5 bases and J by 3 bases, with 11 bases of the junction left unmatched. Germline-derived CDR1 and CDR2 are MNHNY and SVGAGI (reference sequence). This chain's CDR3 is CASSQRPGQGVYEQYF. The CDR3 DNA follows: TGTGCCAGCAGTCAAAGACCGGGACAGGGCGTCTACGAGCAGTACTTC.

This clone was detected only a few times. This chain links TRBV10-3 with TRBJ2-3; 9 bases are shared with TRBD2. The CDR3 contains 15 residues. Unmatched junction bases numbered 2, after V lost 2 bases and J lost 2 bases. Germline values: CDR1 ENHRY, CDR2 SYGVKD. The chain's CDR3 is CAISEAGGSTDTQYF. CDR3 coding DNA: TGTGCCATCAGTGAGGCGGGGGGGTCCACAGATACGCAGTATTTT.

The chain couples TRBV5-1 to TRBJ2-7; D may be TRBD1 (5 bases). V gave up 1 base and J gave up 4 bases, with 6 bases separating them. CDR3 length: 12 amino acids. In germline, CDR1 is SGHRS, CDR2 YFSETQ. The CDR3 sequence: CASSLSGYEQYF. CDR3 nucleotide sequence: TGCGCCAGCAGCTTGTCAGGGTACGAGCAGTACTTC.

This clone was observed once. CDR3: CASSPGLAGGADTQYF. CDR3 coding DNA: TGCGCCAGCAGCCCGGGACTAGCGGGGGGGGCAGATACGCAGTATTTT. The chain links TRBV4-3 to TRBJ2-3, with 16 bases aligning to TRBD2. Germline assignment: CDR1 LGHNA and CDR2 YSLEER. After removal of 4 bases from V and 4 bases from J, the junction contained 2 bases not matched to a gene. CDR3 length: 16 amino acids.

The chain has TRBV5-1 and TRBJ2-1, with D uncertain. Germline assignment: CDR1 SGHRS and CDR2 YFSETQ. The V end lost 0 bases, the J end lost 10 bases, and 5 bases lay between the germline ends. The CDR3 sequence is 11 residues long. CDR3 nucleotides: TGCGCCAGCAGCTTGGCCCTAGAGCAGTTCTTC. Its protein product is CASSLALEQFF. The full variable domain, in which reference TRBV5-1 and TRBJ2-1 provide the parts outside the CDR3, is KAGVTQTPRYLIKTRGQQVTLSCSPISGHRSVSWYQQTPGQGLQFLFEYFSETQRNKGNFPGRFSGRQFSNSRSEMNVSTLELGDSALYLCASSLALEQFFGPGTRLTVL.

The chain combines TRBV19 with TRBJ1-2; TRBD1 is a possible D gene (5 bases). The CDR3 extends over 14 amino acids. Germline CDR1 LNHDA, CDR2 SQIVND (reference sequence). Trimming left V 6 bases short and J 4 bases short, with 15 bases between. The CDR3: CASSPRATVYGYTF. DNA of the CDR3: TGTGCCAGTAGCCCTAGGGCGACAGTCTATGGCTACACCTTC.

This clone was seen only once. The chain is built from TRBV5-1 and TRBJ2-6, with D perhaps matching TRBD1 (6 bases). Germline CDR1 and CDR2: SGHRS and YFSETQ. The germline V and J ends were trimmed by 4 bases and 0 bases, with 20 bases remaining between them. The CDR3 is 19 residues long. The CDR3 region is CASSPQVPGHLSGANVLTF. DNA for the CDR3: TGCGCCAGCAGCCCCCAGGTTCCGGGACACCTCTCTGGGGCCAACGTCCTGACTTTC.

This clone was seen a few times. V and J are TRBV9 and TRBJ2-7, with TRBD2 as a possible D gene (5 bases). Trimming took off 4 bases at V and 2 bases at J, with 13 bases between the two ends. Germline CDR1 is SGDLS and CDR2 is YYNGEE. The CDR3 has 14 residues. CDR3 nucleotides: TGTGCCAGCAGCTCAAAGTGGGAGCCCTACGAGCAGTACTTC. Its protein product is CASSSKWEPYEQYF.

The chain combines TRBV13 with TRBJ2-7; 8 positions match TRBD2. CDR1 is PRHDT and CDR2 is FYEKMQ in the germline V gene (reference sequence). J gave up 2 bases and V 1 base, and 13 bases lay outside the gene matches. This CDR3 is built from 18 residues. The CDR3 DNA is TGTGCCAGCAGCTTAGTACCCGCGGCTAGCGGGTTCGCCTACGAGCAGTACTTC. Residues: CASSLVPAASGFAYEQYF. Based on the CDR3 plus reference TRBV13 and TRBJ2-7, the full variable domain is AAGVIQSPRHLIKEKRETATLKCYPIPRHDTVYWYQQGPGQDPQFLISFYEKMQSDKGSIPDRFSAQQFSDYHSELNMSSLELGDSALYFCASSLVPAASGFAYEQYFGPGTRLTVT.

The CDR3 is CASSVDTSGANVLTF. DNA for the CDR3: TGTGCCAGCAGCGTAGACACCTCTGGGGCCAACGTCCTGACTTTC. The chain uses TRBV9 and TRBJ2-6; D gene ambiguous. The CDR3 is made up of 15 amino acids. The ends were cut back, 0 bases at V and 0 bases at J, with 4 bases in the middle. Per the germline V gene, CDR1 is SGDLS and CDR2 is YYNGEE.

The chain links TRBV7-8 to TRBJ2-6; possible D gene TRBD1, 6 bases. The CDR3 has 17 residues. Germline loops: CDR1 SGHVS, CDR2 FQNEAQ. The germline V and J ends were trimmed by 6 bases and 1 base, with 16 bases remaining between them. CDR3 residues: CASRKGGVGSGANVLTF. DNA of the CDR3: TGTGCCAGCAGGAAAGGGGGTGTCGGGTCTGGGGCCAACGTCCTGACTTTC.

This rearrangement joins TRBV7-6 to TRBJ2-7; 8 bases map to TRBD1. Germline-derived CDR1 and CDR2 are SGHVS and FNYEAQ. The junction had 8 bases not matched to a gene; V was cut back by 6 bases and J by 4 bases. The CDR3 contains 14 residues. In DNA, the CDR3 is TGTGCCAGCAGTGAGACGGGACAGGCTTACGAGCAGTACTTC. The encoded protein is CASSETGQAYEQYF.

Written as DNA, the CDR3 is TGCAGCGTTGCGGAGCTAGCGGGGTGGGGGGACATTCAGTACTTC. Its translation: CSVAELAGWGDIQYF. This rearrangement joins TRBV29-1 to TRBJ2-4, with TRBD2 identical over 9 bases. Per the germline V gene, CDR1 is SQVTM and CDR2 is ANQGSEA. The CDR3 length is 15 residues. V dropped 4 bases and J dropped 8; count of bases not matched to a gene: 12.

The V and J genes are TRBV30 and TRBJ1-2; D possibly corresponds to TRBD1 (6 bases). Germline lookup yields CDR1 GTSNPN and CDR2 SVGIG (reference sequence). Trimming removed 4 bases from V and 4 bases from J, with 13 bases in between. CDR3 length: 13 amino acids. The CDR3 protein is CAWITTGPYGYTF. For the CDR3, the DNA is TGTGCCTGGATTACCACAGGGCCCTATGGCTACACCTTC.

The J gene is TRBJ1-2, the V gene TRBV7-8; TRBD1 is a possible D gene (6 bases). V was pared by 5 bases and J by 4 bases, with 20 bases between. CDR3 length: 16 residues. Germline CDR1 is SGHVS and CDR2 is FQNEAQ. The DNA of the CDR3 is TGTGCCAGCAGCAGATCCACAGGACAGCGAGCCTATGGCTACACCTTC. Its translation is CASSRSTGQRAYGYTF.

As concerns this clone: Other DNA variants within this sample encode the same CDR3. This chain uses TRBV9 with TRBJ1-1; D ambiguous. With 0 bases removed from V and 1 base from J, the gap between germline ends came to 4 bases. Germline V lookup: CDR1 SGDLS, CDR2 YYNGEE. CDR3 length equals 13 residues. The CDR3 loop is CASSVGANTEAFF. The CDR3 bases are TGTGCCAGCAGCGTAGGAGCGAACACTGAAGCTTTCTTT.

The chain links TRBV6-6 to TRBJ2-7; 7 nucleotides align to TRBD1. Looked up from germline, CDR1 is MNHNY and CDR2 is SVGAGI (reference sequence). The CDR3 is 14 residues long. With V trimmed by 8 bases and J by 6 bases, 13 bases remained unmatched. Written as DNA, the CDR3 is TGTGCCAGCGTAATAGACAGGGTAGTGTCCGAGCAGTACTTC. It codes for CASVIDRVVSEQYF.

V is TRBV5-1 and J is TRBJ1-4, with 11 bases fitting TRBD1. This CDR3 contains 16 residues. Germline assignment: CDR1 SGHRS and CDR2 YFSETQ. V lost 1 base, J lost 8 bases, and 7 bases stayed unmatched. The CDR3 DNA reads TGCGCCAGCAGCTTGTACGGGACAGGGGGGAACGAAAAACTGTTTTTT. Translated: CASSLYGTGGNEKLFF.

V gene TRBV14 combines with J gene TRBJ1-1; TRBD1 is a possible D gene (6 bases). This CDR3 is 12 amino acids long. Between the trimmed V and J ends, which lost 3 bases and 7 bases, there was a span of 9 bases. Looked up from germline, CDR1 is SGHDN and CDR2 is FVKESK. In DNA, the CDR3 is TGTGCCAGCAGCCAGGGGGCCTTTGAAGCTTTCTTT. Translation: CASSQGAFEAFF. Supplemented by reference TRBV14 and TRBJ1-1, the full variable domain reads EAGVTQFPSHSVIEKGQTVTLRCDPISGHDNLYWYRRVMGKEIKFLLHFVKESKQDESGMPNNRFLAERTGGTYSTLKVQPAELEDSGVYFCASSQGAFEAFFGQGTRLTVV.

The table lists this clone with a few counts. The chain combines TRBV7-2 with TRBJ1-4; D call uncertain. This CDR3 spans 13 amino acids. Per germline, CDR1 SGHTA and CDR2 FQGNSA. V was cut by 0 bases and J by 5 bases, with 4 bases left in between. The CDR3 region is CASSLARNEKLFF. CDR3 nucleotide sequence: TGTGCCAGCAGCTTAGCCAGAAATGAAAAACTGTTTTTT.

This chain uses TRBV7-8 with TRBJ2-3; TRBD1 aligns across 7 bases. V was pared by 5 bases and J by 5 bases, with 28 bases of the junction left unmatched. The V gene's germline CDR1 is SGHVS and CDR2 FQNEAQ. The CDR3 runs 21 residues. CDR3 sequence reads: CASSQPLFWDSHTTRIDTQYF. The CDR3 DNA follows: TGTGCCAGCAGCCAACCATTATTTTGGGACAGCCATACAACGAGAATAGATACGCAGTATTTT.

This clone was recorded once. The chain couples TRBV9 to TRBJ2-1, with a weak D call TRBD2 (6 bases). Per the germline V gene, CDR1 is SGDLS and CDR2 is YYNGEE. The CDR3 covers 14 residues. Between the trimmed V and J ends, which lost 3 bases and 4 bases, there was a span of 11 bases. CDR3 protein: CASSDIAGYNEQFF. DNA for the CDR3: TGTGCCAGCAGCGACATTGCGGGGTACAATGAGCAGTTCTTC.

This clone was seen a handful of times. The V and J genes are TRBV6-1 and TRBJ1-5; D unresolved. Germline CDR1 is MNHNS and CDR2 is SASEGT. The CDR3 length is 12 residues. V was pared by 1 base and J by 10 bases, with 8 bases between. CDR3 bases: TGTGCCAGCAGTGAAGTCCGGTCCCCCCAGCATTTT. It is translated as CASSEVRSPQHF.

J is TRBJ1-1 and V is TRBV7-8, with D perhaps matching TRBD1 (5 bases). From germline, CDR1 is SGHVS and CDR2 FQNEAQ. This CDR3 spans 14 amino acids. The V and J ends lost 5 bases and 6 bases respectively, with 16 bases between them. CDR3: CASSPQVRAPEAFF. The CDR3 nucleotides are TGTGCCAGCAGCCCACAGGTTAGGGCCCCTGAAGCTTTCTTT.

The chain is built from TRBV21-1 and TRBJ2-7; the tabulated D call, TRBD2, remains unverified against the DNA. TRBV21-1 is an annotated pseudogene. The CDR3 length is 14 residues. CDR3: CATKPTTGIYEQYF. The DNA of the CDR3 is TGTGCCACGAAACCCACTACCGGGATCTACGAGCAGTACTTC.

The chain combines TRBV6-5 with TRBJ1-1; perhaps TRBD1 as D (5 bases). The germline V gene has CDR1 MNHEY and CDR2 SVGAGI. The CDR3 spans 14 residues. The V gene lost 0 bases and the J gene lost 1 base, with 6 bases spanning the gap. The CDR3 spells CASSYSTANTEAFF. In nucleotides, the CDR3 is TGTGCCAGCAGTTACTCGACAGCGAACACTGAAGCTTTCTTT.